These T cell receptor beta chains were read from a single sample in a study of blood T cell repertoires in COVID-19. Only in-frame clones appear in the TCRdb table, and some are missing; sequencing was by immunoSEQ multiplex PCR. This sample has about 300,000 clones, with about 86% found just once. The sample was peripheral blood. Source of these receptors: a woman aged 45-65 years with acute or convalescent COVID-19. Both conserved end residues are part of each CDR3. Fields, in order: clone size, V gene, D gene, J gene, CDR3 length, CDR3 DNA, CDR3 protein. D genes are given only for firm matches. Expanded clones get a size class; other rows say once, few or many, or leave the size out.

clone_size: .
v_call: TRBV12-5
d_call: .
j_call: TRBJ1-1
cdr3_length: 13
cdr3_nt: TGTGCTAGTGCCGTTTCGCCGAGGGATGAAGCTTTCTTT
cdr3_aa: CASAVSPRDEAFF

clone_size: once
v_call: TRBV12-3/TRBV12-4
d_call: .
j_call: TRBJ1-5
cdr3_length: 13
cdr3_nt: TGTGCCAGCAGTTTTAATCGGGGTCAGCCCCAGCATTTT
cdr3_aa: CASSFNRGQPQHF

clone_size: .
v_call: TRBV5-1
d_call: TRBD2
j_call: TRBJ2-1
cdr3_length: 15
cdr3_nt: TGCGCCAGCAGCCCCGGGACTAGTCGTGACAATGAGCAGTTCTTC
cdr3_aa: CASSPGTSRDNEQFF

clone_size: few
v_call: TRBV5-1
d_call: TRBD2
j_call: TRBJ2-5
cdr3_length: 16
cdr3_nt: TGCGCCAGCAAACCTGCCGGACTAGCCAGTAATCCGACCCAGTACTTC
cdr3_aa: CASKPAGLASNPTQYF

clone_size: .
v_call: TRBV28
d_call: .
j_call: TRBJ2-4
cdr3_length: 15
cdr3_nt: TGTGCCAGCAGTTCCGCCGGCGGTCTTAAAAACATTCAGTACTTC
cdr3_aa: CASSSAGGLKNIQYF

clone_size: .
v_call: TRBV7-2
d_call: .
j_call: TRBJ1-2
cdr3_length: 13
cdr3_nt: TGTGCCAGCAGCTTCCAGGGGCTCGATGGCTACACCTTC
cdr3_aa: CASSFQGLDGYTF

clone_size: once
v_call: TRBV6-5
d_call: TRBD1
j_call: TRBJ1-5
cdr3_length: 14
cdr3_nt: TGTGCCAGCAGTTACGGACAGGGAGGTCAGCCCCAGCATTTT
cdr3_aa: CASSYGQGGQPQHF

clone_size: once
v_call: TRBV24-1
d_call: .
j_call: TRBJ2-5
cdr3_length: 14
cdr3_nt: TGTGCCACCAGTGAACCCTTCAGGGCGGCTGCCCAGTACTTC
cdr3_aa: CATSEPFRAAAQYF

clone_size: once
v_call: TRBV4-3
d_call: TRBD2
j_call: TRBJ2-1
cdr3_length: 14
cdr3_nt: TGCGCCAGCAGCCCAGCGGGGAATTACAATGAGCAGTTCTTC
cdr3_aa: CASSPAGNYNEQFF

clone_size: once
v_call: TRBV27
d_call: .
j_call: TRBJ2-3
cdr3_length: 13
cdr3_nt: TGTGCCAGCAGTTTTATGAGCACAGATACGCAGTATTTT
cdr3_aa: CASSFMSTDTQYF

clone_size: .
v_call: TRBV10-1
d_call: TRBD2
j_call: TRBJ2-3
cdr3_length: 16
cdr3_nt: TGCGCCAGCAGTGAGTCCCCAGCGGGGGGCTTAGATACGCAGTATTTT
cdr3_aa: CASSESPAGGLDTQYF

clone_size: once
v_call: TRBV5-4
d_call: .
j_call: TRBJ1-5
cdr3_length: 17
cdr3_nt: TGTGCCAGCAGCAAGGTCGACAGGCCCTATAGCAATCAGCCCCAGCATTTT
cdr3_aa: CASSKVDRPYSNQPQHF

clone_size: .
v_call: TRBV7-9
d_call: .
j_call: TRBJ2-3
cdr3_length: 13
cdr3_nt: TGTGCCAGCAGCTCCTCAACCTCCCCTGGACAGCCCTTT
cdr3_aa: CASSSSTSPGQPF

clone_size: few
v_call: TRBV27
d_call: TRBD1
j_call: TRBJ1-5
cdr3_length: 15
cdr3_nt: TGTGCCAGCAGTCGGACAGGGGGAAGCAATCAGCCCCAGCATTTT
cdr3_aa: CASSRTGGSNQPQHF

clone_size: .
v_call: TRBV15
d_call: TRBD2
j_call: TRBJ2-7
cdr3_length: 13
cdr3_nt: TGTGCCACAAGACTAGCGGGAGGTACGGTGCAGTACTTC
cdr3_aa: CATRLAGGTVQYF

clone_size: .
v_call: TRBV4-1
d_call: TRBD1
j_call: TRBJ1-1
cdr3_length: 15
cdr3_nt: TGCGCCAGCAGCCAAGATGTGGGACAGGGGACTGAAGCTTTCTTT
cdr3_aa: CASSQDVGQGTEAFF

clone_size: .
v_call: TRBV30
d_call: TRBD2
j_call: TRBJ2-3
cdr3_length: 17
cdr3_nt: TGTGCCTGGAGTGCGAAACCGGGACTAGCGGGAGCAGATACGCAGTATTTT
cdr3_aa: CAWSAKPGLAGADTQYF

clone_size: .
v_call: TRBV25-1
d_call: TRBD2
j_call: TRBJ2-5
cdr3_length: 16
cdr3_nt: TGTGCCAGCAGCCCCGGGAACGGGGGGTCGTGGGAGACCCAGTACTTC
cdr3_aa: CASSPGNGGSWETQYF

clone_size: .
v_call: TRBV19
d_call: .
j_call: TRBJ2-3
cdr3_length: 15
cdr3_nt: TGTGCCAGTAGTATCACCCCCCTAGGGGCCGATACGCAGTATTTT
cdr3_aa: CASSITPLGADTQYF

clone_size: .
v_call: TRBV19
d_call: .
j_call: TRBJ2-3
cdr3_length: 15
cdr3_nt: TGTGCCAGTAGTACTCAGCGCCATCCCACAGATACGCAGTATTTT
cdr3_aa: CASSTQRHPTDTQYF